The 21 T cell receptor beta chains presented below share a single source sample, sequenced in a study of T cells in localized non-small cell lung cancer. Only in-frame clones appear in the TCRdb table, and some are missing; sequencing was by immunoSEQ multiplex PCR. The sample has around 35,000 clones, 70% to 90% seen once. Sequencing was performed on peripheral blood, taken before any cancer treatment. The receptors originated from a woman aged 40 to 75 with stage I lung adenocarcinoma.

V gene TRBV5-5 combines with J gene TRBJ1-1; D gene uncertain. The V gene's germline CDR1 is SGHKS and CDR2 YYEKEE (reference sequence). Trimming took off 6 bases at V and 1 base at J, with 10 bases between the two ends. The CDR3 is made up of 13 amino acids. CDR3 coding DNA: TGTGCCAGCACCCGAACAGAGAACACTGAAGCTTTCTTT. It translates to CASTRTENTEAFF.

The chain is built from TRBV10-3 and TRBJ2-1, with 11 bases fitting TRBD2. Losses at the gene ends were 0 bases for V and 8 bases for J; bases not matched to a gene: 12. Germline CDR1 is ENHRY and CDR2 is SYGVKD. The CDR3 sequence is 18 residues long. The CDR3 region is CAISESSLAGATWDEQFF. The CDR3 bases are TGTGCCATCAGTGAGTCGTCACTAGCGGGGGCCACTTGGGATGAGCAGTTCTTC.

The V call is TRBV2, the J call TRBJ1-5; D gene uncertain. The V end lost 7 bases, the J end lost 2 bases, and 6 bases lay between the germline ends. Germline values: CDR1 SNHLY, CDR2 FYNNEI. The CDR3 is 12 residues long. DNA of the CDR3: TGTGCCAGCAATCGAGGCAATCAGCCCCAGCATTTT. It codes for CASNRGNQPQHF.

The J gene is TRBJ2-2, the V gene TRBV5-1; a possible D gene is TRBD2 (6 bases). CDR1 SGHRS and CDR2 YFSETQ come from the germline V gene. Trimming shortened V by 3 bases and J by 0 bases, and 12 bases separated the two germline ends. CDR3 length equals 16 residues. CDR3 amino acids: CASSSGVSPNTGELFF. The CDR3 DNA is TGCGCCAGCAGCTCGGGGGTAAGCCCGAACACCGGGGAGCTGTTTTTT.

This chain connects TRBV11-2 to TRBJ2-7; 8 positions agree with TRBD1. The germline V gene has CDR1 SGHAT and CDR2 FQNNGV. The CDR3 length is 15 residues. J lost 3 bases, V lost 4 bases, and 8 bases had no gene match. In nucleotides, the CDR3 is TGTGCCAGCAGCTCAGGACAGGGTAAGATCTACGAGCAGTACTTC. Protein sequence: CASSSGQGKIYEQYF.

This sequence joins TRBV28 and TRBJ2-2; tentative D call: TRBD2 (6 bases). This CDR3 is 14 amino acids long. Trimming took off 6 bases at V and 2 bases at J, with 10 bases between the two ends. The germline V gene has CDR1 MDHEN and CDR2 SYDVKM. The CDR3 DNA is TGTGCCAGCAGGACGGGACTTAACACCGGGGAGCTGTTTTTT. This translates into CASRTGLNTGELFF.

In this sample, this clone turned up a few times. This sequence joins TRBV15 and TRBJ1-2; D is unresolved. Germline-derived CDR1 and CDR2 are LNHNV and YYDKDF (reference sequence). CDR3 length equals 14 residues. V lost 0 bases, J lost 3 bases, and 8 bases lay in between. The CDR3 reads CATSRDNSYYGYTF. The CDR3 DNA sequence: TGTGCCACCAGCAGAGATAACAGTTACTATGGCTACACCTTC.

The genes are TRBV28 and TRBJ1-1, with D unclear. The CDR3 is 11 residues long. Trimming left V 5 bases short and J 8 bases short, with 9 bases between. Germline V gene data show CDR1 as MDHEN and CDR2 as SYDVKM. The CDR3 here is CASSTDGEAFF. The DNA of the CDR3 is TGTGCCAGCAGTACAGACGGAGAAGCTTTCTTT. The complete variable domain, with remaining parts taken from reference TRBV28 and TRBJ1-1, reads DVKVTQSSRYLVKRTGEKVFLECVQDMDHENMFWYRQDPGLGLRLIYFSYDVKMKEKGDIPEGYSVSREKKERFSLILESASTNQTSMYLCASSTDGEAFFGQGTRLTVV.

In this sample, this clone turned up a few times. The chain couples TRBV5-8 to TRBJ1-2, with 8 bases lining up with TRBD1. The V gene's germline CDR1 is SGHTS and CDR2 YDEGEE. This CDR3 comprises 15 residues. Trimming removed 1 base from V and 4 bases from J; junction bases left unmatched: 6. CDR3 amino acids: CASSLWLQGVYGYTF. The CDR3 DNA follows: TGTGCCAGCAGCTTGTGGTTACAGGGGGTCTATGGCTACACCTTC.

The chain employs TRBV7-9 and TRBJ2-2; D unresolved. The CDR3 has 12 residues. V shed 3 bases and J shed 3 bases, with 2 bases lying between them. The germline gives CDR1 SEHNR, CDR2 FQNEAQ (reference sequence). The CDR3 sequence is CASSFYTGELFF. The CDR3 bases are TGTGCCAGCAGCTTCTACACCGGGGAGCTGTTTTTT.

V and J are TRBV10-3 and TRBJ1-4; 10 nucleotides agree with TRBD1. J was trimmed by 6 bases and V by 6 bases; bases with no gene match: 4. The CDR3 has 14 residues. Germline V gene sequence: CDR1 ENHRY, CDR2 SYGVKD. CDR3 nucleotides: TGTGCCATCAGATCCGGGACAGGGGATGAAAAACTGTTTTTT. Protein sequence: CAIRSGTGDEKLFF.

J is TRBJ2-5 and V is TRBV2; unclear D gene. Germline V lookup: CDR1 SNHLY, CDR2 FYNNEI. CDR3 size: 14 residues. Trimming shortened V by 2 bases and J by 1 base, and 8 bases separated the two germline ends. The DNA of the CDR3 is TGTGCCAGCAGTGAACGTCACCTCCAAGAGACCCAGTACTTC. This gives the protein CASSERHLQETQYF. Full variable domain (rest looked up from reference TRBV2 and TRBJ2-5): EPEVTQTPSHQVTQMGQEVILRCVPISNHLYFYWYRQILGQKVEFLVSFYNNEISEKSEIFDDQFSVERPDGSNFTLKIRSTKLEDSAMYFCASSERHLQETQYFGPGTRLLVL.

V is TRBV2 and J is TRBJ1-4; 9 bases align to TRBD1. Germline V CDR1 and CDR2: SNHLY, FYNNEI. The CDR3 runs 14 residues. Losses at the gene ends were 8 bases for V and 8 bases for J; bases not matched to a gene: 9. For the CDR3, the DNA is TGTGCCAGCTCCCTACAGGGGGCGCGAGAAAAACTGTTTTTT. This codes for CASSLQGAREKLFF.

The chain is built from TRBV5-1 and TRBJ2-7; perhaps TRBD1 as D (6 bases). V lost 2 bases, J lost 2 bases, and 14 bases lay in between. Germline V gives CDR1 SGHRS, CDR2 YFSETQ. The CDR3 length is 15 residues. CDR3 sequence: CASSLNQGTTYEQYF. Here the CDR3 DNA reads TGCGCCAGCAGCTTAAATCAGGGGACAACCTACGAGCAGTACTTC. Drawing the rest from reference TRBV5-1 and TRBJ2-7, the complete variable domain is KAGVTQTPRYLIKTRGQQVTLSCSPISGHRSVSWYQQTPGQGLQFLFEYFSETQRNKGNFPGRFSGRQFSNSRSEMNVSTLELGDSALYLCASSLNQGTTYEQYFGPGTRLTVT.

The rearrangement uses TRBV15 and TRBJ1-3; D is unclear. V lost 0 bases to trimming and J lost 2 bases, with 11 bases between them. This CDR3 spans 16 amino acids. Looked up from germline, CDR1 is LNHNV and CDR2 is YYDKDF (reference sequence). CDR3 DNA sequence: TGTGCCACCAGCAGAGAAATAGCGACTACTGGAAACACCATATATTTT. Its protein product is CATSREIATTGNTIYF.

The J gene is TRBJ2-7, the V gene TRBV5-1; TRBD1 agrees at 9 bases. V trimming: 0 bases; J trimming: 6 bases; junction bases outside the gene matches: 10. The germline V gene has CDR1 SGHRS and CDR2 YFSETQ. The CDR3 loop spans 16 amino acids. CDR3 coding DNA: TGCGCCAGCAGCTTGGCGCCGGGACAGGGATCGAGCGAGCAGTACTTC. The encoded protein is CASSLAPGQGSSEQYF. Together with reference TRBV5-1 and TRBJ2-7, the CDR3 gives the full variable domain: KAGVTQTPRYLIKTRGQQVTLSCSPISGHRSVSWYQQTPGQGLQFLFEYFSETQRNKGNFPGRFSGRQFSNSRSEMNVSTLELGDSALYLCASSLAPGQGSSEQYFGPGTRLTVT.

The CDR3 loop reads CASSESGTGPHTDTQYF. The CDR3 DNA follows: TGCGCCAGCAGTGAGTCAGGGACAGGGCCACACACAGATACGCAGTATTTT. The chain has TRBV10-1 and TRBJ2-3; TRBD1 matches 9 bases. J was trimmed by 2 bases and V by 0 bases; bases with no gene match: 6. The CDR3 totals 17 residues. Germline assignment: CDR1 WNHNN and CDR2 SYGVQD (reference sequence).

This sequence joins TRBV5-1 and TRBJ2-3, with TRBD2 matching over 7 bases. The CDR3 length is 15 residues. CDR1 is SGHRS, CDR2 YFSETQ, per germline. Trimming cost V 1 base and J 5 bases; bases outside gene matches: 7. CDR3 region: CASSLNGRTQDTQYF. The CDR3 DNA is TGCGCCAGCAGCTTGAACGGGAGGACCCAAGATACGCAGTATTTT.

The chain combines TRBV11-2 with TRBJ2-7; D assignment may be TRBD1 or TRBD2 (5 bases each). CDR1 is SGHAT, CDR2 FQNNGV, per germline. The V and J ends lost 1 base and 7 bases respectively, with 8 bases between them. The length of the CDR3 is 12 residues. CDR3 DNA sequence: TGTGCCAGCAGCTTAGGGGGGATTGAGCAGTACTTC. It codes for CASSLGGIEQYF.

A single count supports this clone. In DNA, the CDR3 is TGTGCCAGCAGCCAAGATTTGGTAGCGGGGGACACAGATACGCAGTATTTT. This encodes CASSQDLVAGDTDTQYF. This sequence joins TRBV14 and TRBJ2-3, with 9 nucleotides matching TRBD2. CDR3 length: 17 residues. The germline CDR1 and CDR2 sequences are SGHDN and FVKESK. J lost 2 bases, V lost 0 bases, and 6 bases had no gene match.

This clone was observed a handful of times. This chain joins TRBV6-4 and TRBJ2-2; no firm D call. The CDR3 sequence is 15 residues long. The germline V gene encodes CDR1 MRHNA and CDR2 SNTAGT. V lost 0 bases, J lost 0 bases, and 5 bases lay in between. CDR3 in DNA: TGTGCCAGCAGTGACTCAGAAGCGAACACCGGGGAGCTGTTTTTT. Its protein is CASSDSEANTGELFF.